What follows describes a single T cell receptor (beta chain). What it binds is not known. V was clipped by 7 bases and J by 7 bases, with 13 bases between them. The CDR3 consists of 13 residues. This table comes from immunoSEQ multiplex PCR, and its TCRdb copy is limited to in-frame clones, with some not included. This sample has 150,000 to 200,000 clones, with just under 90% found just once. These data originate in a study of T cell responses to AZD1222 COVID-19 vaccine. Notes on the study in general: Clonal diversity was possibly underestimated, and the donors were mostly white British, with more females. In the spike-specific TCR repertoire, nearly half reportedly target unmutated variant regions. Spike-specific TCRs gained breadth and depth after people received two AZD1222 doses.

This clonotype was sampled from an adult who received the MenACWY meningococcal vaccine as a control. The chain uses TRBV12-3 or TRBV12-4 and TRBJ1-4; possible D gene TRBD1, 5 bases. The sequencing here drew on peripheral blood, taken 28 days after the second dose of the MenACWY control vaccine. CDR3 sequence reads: CASTRGESEKLFF. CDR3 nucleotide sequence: TGTGCCAGCACGAGAGGGGAGTCTGAAAAACTGTTTTTT.